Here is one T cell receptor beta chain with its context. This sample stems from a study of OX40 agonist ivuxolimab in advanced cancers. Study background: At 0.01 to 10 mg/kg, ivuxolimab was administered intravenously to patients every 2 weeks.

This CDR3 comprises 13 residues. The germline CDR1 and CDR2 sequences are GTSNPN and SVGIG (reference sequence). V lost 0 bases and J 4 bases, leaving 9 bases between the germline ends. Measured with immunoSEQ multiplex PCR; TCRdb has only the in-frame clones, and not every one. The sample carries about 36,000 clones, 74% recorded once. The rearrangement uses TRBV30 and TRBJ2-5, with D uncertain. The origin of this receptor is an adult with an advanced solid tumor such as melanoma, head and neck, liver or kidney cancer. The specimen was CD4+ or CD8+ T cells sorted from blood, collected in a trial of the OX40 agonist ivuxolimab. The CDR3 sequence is CAWSVDSGETQYF. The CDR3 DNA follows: TGTGCCTGGAGTGTAGATAGTGGAGAGACCCAGTACTTC.